The subject of this entry is one T cell receptor (beta chain). The table lists this clonotype with many counts. What this receptor recognizes is not known. No quality values exist for individual bases; no much larger clone is one base distant. Instrument on record: Illumina HiSeq 1500. In TCRdb, the public reads were trimmed at Q25 with fastp and aligned with MiXCR, with productive beta chains retained. Rows with a matching CDR3 protein are joined into one entry that keeps the most common DNA and genes. For this sample there are about 140,000 distinct CDR3 sequences; 5.5% to 8% appear just once. The ten top clones hold over 15% of the sample. This record comes from a study of T cell repertoires in cytomegalovirus infection (dated by TCRdb to between 2018 and 2020). For context, the study as a whole: The HLA type of each donor mattered for the analysis, because public TCR beta signatures pointed to carriage of CMV infection along with the matching HLA type.

Spanning cysteine to phenylalanine, the CDR3 consists of 15 amino acids. Only the CDR3 region is kept as DNA, spanning 45 bases read in frame from base 1. Looking up the germline V gene yields CDR1 MDHEN and CDR2 SYDVKM. V loses 6 bases of germline sequence and J loses 4 bases, and the interval between the two ends is 18 bases. What the research found in general, with its limitations: The ex vivo response was dominated by HLA-C-restricted CMV-specific TCR beta clonotypes, which also provided the single most frequent clonotype in two of eight donors. In both this cohort and an independent cohort of more than 350 donors, the cumulative frequency of public TCR beta family members distinguished carriers of CMV infection plus the relevant HLA type.

The receptor chain draws on TRBV28 and TRBJ1-2; no D segment can be confidently identified. The material sequenced was PBMCs. This TCR came from a human donor in good health (CMV status not recorded). Some clones in this sample may be carry-over from other donors' samples. In nucleotide form, the sequence is TGTGCCAGCAGCCCGACGGCGGAGGGTTTCTATGGCTACACCTTC. Translated, this is CASSPTAEGFYGYTF.